This T cell receptor beta chain originates from a study of OX40 agonist ivuxolimab in advanced cancers. Germline CDR1 and CDR2: LNHNV and YYDKDF (reference sequence). This CDR3 has 14 residues. V lost 1 base, J lost 5 bases, and 2 bases stayed unmatched. Method: immunoSEQ multiplex PCR; TCRdb's copy keeps in-frame clones and lacks some. The sample carries around 100,000 clones, more than 85% recorded once. The clonotype originates from an adult with an advanced solid tumor such as melanoma, head and neck, liver or kidney cancer. Sequencing used CD4+ or CD8+ T cells sorted from blood, obtained in a trial of the OX40 agonist ivuxolimab. The chain has TRBV15 and TRBJ1-1, with 9 bases lining up with TRBD1. The CDR3 sequence is CATSRGGTGTEAFF. CDR3 sequence (DNA): TGTGCCACCAGCAGAGGGGGGACAGGGACTGAAGCTTTCTTT.